This T cell receptor beta chain was recorded in a study of blood T cells in healthy people across ages. Across the study: About one barcoded TCR beta cDNA was captured per two T cells. Points from the study as a whole: Higher diversity and more naive CD4+ cells were features of long-lived donors, compared to aged donors. Unsorted PBMC material precluded a definitive naive versus antigen-experienced comparison.

The length of the CDR3 is 17 residues. Germline V lookup: CDR1 SGHTA, CDR2 FQGNSA. Germline trimming cut 1 base from V and 3 bases from J; bases unmatched to any gene: 6. This clonotype occurred a few times. Its antigen is unidentified. Together with a sample-barcoded 5' primer, a J-beta primer mix was included in a second PCR lasting about 6 to 11 cycles. TCRdb analysed the 5' RACE reads with MiXCR anew, one entry per CDR3 protein. Among about 1.8 million distinct CDR3 sequences, just under 50% were seen once, and the ten largest hold approximately 2.1%. The chain uses TRBV7-2 and TRBJ2-3, with 11 bases matching TRBD1. The specimen was blood. The source of this sequence is a woman aged 40 to 50 in good health. CDR3 in amino acids: CASSLVGQGVGTDTQYF. For the CDR3, the DNA is TGTGCCAGCAGCTTAGTGGGACAGGGGGTCGGTACAGATACGCAGTATTTT.